The rows below give T cell receptor beta chains drawn from one sample of a study of T cells after yellow fever vaccination. MiXCR, run by TCRdb on the 5' RACE reads, gives a single entry per CDR3 protein. The sample contains some 670,000 distinct CDR3 sequences, over 9% of which appear only once. This material consisted of PBMCs, taken on the day of the yellow fever booster vaccination. All receptors come from a man aged 30-40 years who received the YFV17D yellow fever vaccine. Both conserved end residues are part of each CDR3. D genes are given only for firm matches. The size of a clone is reported for some rows only, either as once, few or many, or as a class for expanded clones.

j_call: TRBJ2-5
clone_size: few
v_call: TRBV29-1
d_call: -
cdr3_nt: TGCAGCGTTGCAGGGTTCGGGGAGACCCAGTACTTC
cdr3_aa: CSVAGFGETQYF

j_call: TRBJ2-3
clone_size: -
v_call: TRBV6-2/TRBV6-3
d_call: -
cdr3_nt: TGTGCCAGCAGTTACTCGGGACTCCTCAAACGCACAGATACGCAGTATTTT
cdr3_aa: CASSYSGLLKRTDTQYF

j_call: TRBJ2-7
clone_size: -
v_call: TRBV30
d_call: TRBD2
cdr3_nt: TGTGCCTGGAGTGTACCGGGGGGGGGACACGCAGAAGAGCAGTACTTC
cdr3_aa: CAWSVPGGGHAEEQYF

j_call: TRBJ2-1
clone_size: few
v_call: TRBV18
d_call: TRBD2
cdr3_nt: TGTGCCAGCTTCTCGGGGGGGGCCAAGGATGGATCATTGGAGCAGTTCTTC
cdr3_aa: CASFSGGAKDGSLEQFF

j_call: TRBJ2-1
clone_size: few
v_call: TRBV6-6
d_call: -
cdr3_nt: TGTGCCGGGGGTCAAGGCTTTGATGAGCAGTTCTTC
cdr3_aa: CAGGQGFDEQFF

j_call: TRBJ2-1
clone_size: many
v_call: TRBV15
d_call: -
cdr3_nt: TGTGCCACCAGCACCCGGGACGGGCACAATGAGCAGTTCTTC
cdr3_aa: CATSTRDGHNEQFF

j_call: TRBJ2-7
clone_size: many
v_call: TRBV5-5
d_call: -
cdr3_nt: TGTGCCAGCAGCTATATTTTCTCCTACGAGCAGTACTTC
cdr3_aa: CASSYIFSYEQYF

j_call: TRBJ2-7
clone_size: few
v_call: TRBV7-8
d_call: -
cdr3_nt: TGTGCCAGCAGCTTATCCCCGGCCCCAGGCGGGCAGTACTTC
cdr3_aa: CASSLSPAPGGQYF

j_call: TRBJ2-3
clone_size: -
v_call: TRBV6-5
d_call: -
cdr3_nt: TGTGCCAGCAGTTACGAGAGGTCGGGGCTCACCACAGATACGCAGTATTTT
cdr3_aa: CASSYERSGLTTDTQYF

j_call: TRBJ2-7
clone_size: many
v_call: TRBV4-3
d_call: -
cdr3_nt: TGCGCCAGCAGCCCAGAATTGGGGTGGGTCTACGAGCAGTACTTC
cdr3_aa: CASSPELGWVYEQYF

j_call: TRBJ2-4
clone_size: few
v_call: TRBV11-2
d_call: TRBD2
cdr3_nt: TGTGCCAGCAGCTGGGGCGGGACTAACAAAAACATTCAGTACTTC
cdr3_aa: CASSWGGTNKNIQYF

j_call: TRBJ2-2
clone_size: few
v_call: TRBV7-3
d_call: TRBD2
cdr3_nt: TGTGCCAGCAGCTTAACTAGCGGGAGTTCCGGGGAGCTGTTTTTT
cdr3_aa: CASSLTSGSSGELFF

j_call: TRBJ2-1
clone_size: few
v_call: TRBV14
d_call: -
cdr3_nt: TGTGCCAGCAGCCAAGGCACAGGGAACTACAATGAGCAGTTCTTC
cdr3_aa: CASSQGTGNYNEQFF

j_call: TRBJ2-1
clone_size: -
v_call: TRBV14
d_call: -
cdr3_nt: TGTGCCAGCAGCCCCAGGGAGGACTACAATGAGCAGTTCTTC
cdr3_aa: CASSPREDYNEQFF

j_call: TRBJ1-2
clone_size: -
v_call: TRBV24-1
d_call: TRBD1
cdr3_nt: TGTGCCACCTGGACAGGGGACGGCTACACCTTC
cdr3_aa: CATWTGDGYTF

j_call: TRBJ2-7
clone_size: -
v_call: TRBV7-8
d_call: TRBD2
cdr3_nt: TGTGCCAGCAGCCCCCCCGCTAGCCGGGGGGAGGACGAGCAGTACTTC
cdr3_aa: CASSPPASRGEDEQYF

j_call: TRBJ2-5
clone_size: -
v_call: TRBV7-8
d_call: TRBD1
cdr3_nt: TGTGCCAGCTTTGGACGGGGCCAGGGGGCCCAGTACTTC
cdr3_aa: CASFGRGQGAQYF

j_call: TRBJ2-3
clone_size: -
v_call: TRBV20-1
d_call: -
cdr3_nt: TGCAGTGCTCTTTCTCGCACAGATACGCAGTATTTT
cdr3_aa: CSALSRTDTQYF

j_call: TRBJ2-1
clone_size: -
v_call: TRBV7-9
d_call: TRBD2
cdr3_nt: TGTGCCAGCAGATCCAAAGACTCGAGCGGGACGCTGAATGAGCAGTTGTTC
cdr3_aa: CASRSKDSSGTLNEQLF

j_call: TRBJ1-2
clone_size: -
v_call: TRBV6-1
d_call: TRBD1
cdr3_nt: TGTGCCAGCAGCCGGGGACAGGGCATCTATGGCTACACCTTC
cdr3_aa: CASSRGQGIYGYTF

j_call: TRBJ2-7
clone_size: many
v_call: TRBV5-6
d_call: -
cdr3_nt: TGTGCCAGCAGCCTGGACAACTACGAGCAGTACTTC
cdr3_aa: CASSLDNYEQYF

j_call: TRBJ2-7
clone_size: -
v_call: TRBV11-2
d_call: -
cdr3_nt: TGTGCCAGCAGCTCCCAGGGGGCGGGAGGAAACGAGCAGTACTTC
cdr3_aa: CASSSQGAGGNEQYF

j_call: TRBJ1-2
clone_size: -
v_call: TRBV27
d_call: -
cdr3_nt: TGTGCCAGCAGTGTACAGGGTTTTTATAACTATGGCTACACCTTC
cdr3_aa: CASSVQGFYNYGYTF

j_call: TRBJ2-1
clone_size: few
v_call: TRBV5-1
d_call: TRBD2
cdr3_nt: TGCGCCAGCAGCATTCTAGCGGGAGACTACAATGAGCAGTTCTTC
cdr3_aa: CASSILAGDYNEQFF

j_call: TRBJ1-3
clone_size: -
v_call: TRBV20-1
d_call: -
cdr3_nt: TGCAGTGCTAGAGATCGGCAGGGGTTGATTGGTGGAAACACCATATATTTT
cdr3_aa: CSARDRQGLIGGNTIYF

j_call: TRBJ2-2
clone_size: many
v_call: TRBV5-1
d_call: TRBD2
cdr3_nt: TGCGCCAGCAGCTTCTTAGCGGGAGCGGCCACCGGGGAGCTGTTTTTT
cdr3_aa: CASSFLAGAATGELFF

j_call: TRBJ2-1
clone_size: -
v_call: TRBV7-6
d_call: TRBD1
cdr3_nt: TGTGCCGGCAGCTCGCGACGGACAGGGTGGAATGAGCAGTTCTTC
cdr3_aa: CAGSSRRTGWNEQFF

j_call: TRBJ1-1
clone_size: -
v_call: TRBV2
d_call: -
cdr3_nt: TGTGCCAGTACAGCGAACACTGAAGCTTTCTTT
cdr3_aa: CASTANTEAFF

j_call: TRBJ2-3
clone_size: many
v_call: TRBV7-9
d_call: -
cdr3_nt: TGTGCCAGCAGCTTTAGCAGGGGCTGGGGAGATACGCAGTATTTT
cdr3_aa: CASSFSRGWGDTQYF

j_call: TRBJ2-5
clone_size: many
v_call: TRBV18
d_call: -
cdr3_nt: TGTGCCAGCTCTGGCCAAGAGACCCAGTACTTC
cdr3_aa: CASSGQETQYF

j_call: TRBJ2-1
clone_size: few
v_call: TRBV7-2
d_call: -
cdr3_nt: TGTGCCAGCAACCACCCTCGGGGGTACAATGAGCAGTTCTTC
cdr3_aa: CASNHPRGYNEQFF

j_call: TRBJ2-1
clone_size: few
v_call: TRBV30
d_call: -
cdr3_nt: TGTGCCTGGAGTCGGACTTACAATGAGCAGTTCTTC
cdr3_aa: CAWSRTYNEQFF

j_call: TRBJ1-1
clone_size: many
v_call: TRBV30
d_call: -
cdr3_nt: TGTGCCTGGAGTGTGTCGTCCCGAACAGGAGCTTTCTTT
cdr3_aa: CAWSVSSRTGAFF

j_call: TRBJ2-7
clone_size: few
v_call: TRBV6-2/TRBV6-3
d_call: TRBD2
cdr3_nt: TGTGCCAGCAGGCACCGGGACTACAGCTCCTACGAGCAGTACTTC
cdr3_aa: CASRHRDYSSYEQYF

j_call: TRBJ2-2
clone_size: -
v_call: TRBV29-1
d_call: -
cdr3_nt: TGCAGCGTTACGAGAAACACCGGGGAGCTGTTTTTT
cdr3_aa: CSVTRNTGELFF

j_call: TRBJ2-5
clone_size: -
v_call: TRBV9
d_call: TRBD2
cdr3_nt: TGTGCCAGCAGCGTATCCGGAGCGGGACAAGAGACCCAGTACTTC
cdr3_aa: CASSVSGAGQETQYF

j_call: TRBJ2-7
clone_size: few
v_call: TRBV11-2
d_call: -
cdr3_nt: TGTGCCAGCAGCAATCAGGCCCGGCGCGGAGGCGGGGTGACATACGAGCAGTACTTC
cdr3_aa: CASSNQARRGGGVTYEQYF

j_call: TRBJ1-5
clone_size: many
v_call: TRBV5-1
d_call: -
cdr3_nt: TGCGCCAGCAGCTTGGAACAGGGAAGTCAGCCCCAGCATTTT
cdr3_aa: CASSLEQGSQPQHF

j_call: TRBJ2-7
clone_size: -
v_call: TRBV7-9
d_call: -
cdr3_nt: TGTGCCAGCAGCCCGCGTGTAGCGTCCTACGAGCAGTACTTC
cdr3_aa: CASSPRVASYEQYF

j_call: TRBJ2-7
clone_size: -
v_call: TRBV6-1
d_call: -
cdr3_nt: TGTGCCAGCACCCATGGGACAAAGCGGCACGAGCAGTACTTC
cdr3_aa: CASTHGTKRHEQYF

j_call: TRBJ2-7
clone_size: -
v_call: TRBV20-1
d_call: TRBD1
cdr3_nt: TGCAGTGCCCCTCGGGACAGGGGATACGAGCAGTACTTC
cdr3_aa: CSAPRDRGYEQYF

j_call: TRBJ2-7
clone_size: few
v_call: TRBV7-2
d_call: TRBD2
cdr3_nt: TGTGCCAGCAGCCGACTAGCGGGAGGTTCCAACGAGCAGTACTTC
cdr3_aa: CASSRLAGGSNEQYF

j_call: TRBJ2-1
clone_size: -
v_call: TRBV20-1
d_call: -
cdr3_nt: TGCAGTGCTAGTTCTAGAGGGAGCTCCTACAATGAGCAGTTCTTC
cdr3_aa: CSASSRGSSYNEQFF